These T cell receptor beta chains were read from a single sample in a study of Ad26.COV2.S vaccination and SARS-CoV-2 variants. The repertoire was sequenced with immunoSEQ multiplex PCR; TCRdb's copy has only in-frame clones and lacks some. The profile covers some 640,000 clones, with roughly 90% appearing a single time and about 1.5% taken by the ten largest. The specimen comprised peripheral blood, sampled in a trial of Ad26.COV2.S vaccine versus placebo. All receptors derive from a person between 18 and 59 years old who received the Ad26.COV2.S COVID-19 vaccine or a placebo. CDR3s include the opening cysteine and the closing phenylalanine or tryptophan. A D gene is named only where the DNA matches it firmly. Clone sizes are given selectively: once, few, many, or a class where the clone is expanded.

j_call v_call d_call clone_size cdr3_nt cdr3_aa
TRBJ2-7 TRBV5-6 . . TGTGCCAGCAGCTTGGGCAATTCCTACGAGCAGTACTTC CASSLGNSYEQYF
TRBJ2-2 TRBV19 . once TGTGCCAGTAGTATAAGGACACAGAACACCGGGGAGCTGTTTTTT CASSIRTQNTGELFF
TRBJ2-4 TRBV12-3/TRBV12-4 . . TGTGCCAGCAGTCTCGAGACGAACGAGGATCAGTACTTC CASSLETNEDQYF
TRBJ2-5 TRBV5-4 TRBD2 once TGTGCCAGCAGCTTGACTAGCGTTTACCAAGAGACCCAGTACTTC CASSLTSVYQETQYF
TRBJ2-7 TRBV18 . . TGTGCCAGCTCGGCCGGGGACGTGCGAACCTACGAGCAGTACTTC CASSAGDVRTYEQYF
TRBJ2-2 TRBV24-1 TRBD1 . TGTGCCTCCTCCGGGGACAGGAACACCGGGGAGCTGTTTTTT CASSGDRNTGELFF
TRBJ2-3 TRBV3-1/TRBV3-2 . . TGTGCCAGCAGCCACGCTGGAGCGGGCAAAGAGGATACGCAGTATTTT CASSHAGAGKEDTQYF
TRBJ1-6 TRBV4-3 TRBD1 . TGCGCCAGCAGCCAGCAGGGGGAGGCACCCCTCCACTTT CASSQQGEAPLHF
TRBJ1-2 TRBV14 . . TGTGCCAGCAGCCGAGACAGCTATGGCTACACCTTC CASSRDSYGYTF
TRBJ2-1 TRBV30 TRBD2 . TGTGCCTACGGGACTAGCGGGAGCTCCTACAATGAGCAGTTCTTC CAYGTSGSSYNEQFF
TRBJ2-1 TRBV4-1 TRBD2 . TGCGCCAGCAGCCAATGGTCAGCGGGGGATTACAATGAGCAGTTCTTC CASSQWSAGDYNEQFF